This entry lists 15 T cell receptor beta chains sequenced from one sample in a study of blood T cell repertoires in COVID-19. TCRdb's copy holds only in-frame clones and misses some; the assay was immunoSEQ multiplex PCR. The top ten hold 15% to 20% of the sample, which has over 70,000 clones, approximately 86% seen once. The sequenced sample was peripheral blood. The receptors here all came from a human donor in a cohort sampled during active COVID-19.

The rearrangement joins TRBV4-3 to TRBJ1-4; D not resolved. Trimming cost V 0 bases and J 7 bases, with 6 bases left between them. CDR3 length: 13 residues. Germline loops: CDR1 LGHNA, CDR2 YSLEER. This CDR3 is CASSQDLVEKLFF. The CDR3, as DNA: TGCGCCAGCAGCCAAGATCTTGTTGAAAAACTGTTTTTT.

The rearrangement links TRBV10-3 to TRBJ1-2, with D unclear. CDR3 length equals 11 residues. Germline-derived CDR1 and CDR2 are ENHRY and SYGVKD. Between the trimmed V and J ends, which lost 4 bases and 7 bases, there was a span of 7 bases. The CDR3: CAISGAGGYTF. In nucleotides, the CDR3 is TGTGCCATCAGTGGGGCAGGTGGCTACACCTTC.

V usage is TRBV6-6 and J usage is TRBJ1-2; D is ambiguous. The germline V and J ends were trimmed by 5 bases and 4 bases, with 8 bases remaining between them. The CDR3 covers 12 residues. From germline, CDR1 is MNHNY and CDR2 SVGAGI (reference sequence). CDR3 sequence reads: CASSPSFYGYTF. In DNA form, the CDR3 reads TGTGCCAGCAGTCCCAGTTTCTATGGCTACACCTTC.

V gene TRBV6-5 combines with J gene TRBJ1-6, with D perhaps matching TRBD1 (5 bases). The germline gives CDR1 MNHEY, CDR2 SVGAGI. The CDR3 contains 13 residues. Trimming took 6 bases from V and 8 from J, leaving 11 bases between them. The DNA for the CDR3 is TGTGCCAGCAGCCGCGGGGGGGATTCACCCCTCCACTTT. Protein: CASSRGGDSPLHF.

The chain recombines TRBV6-5 with TRBJ1-6; 7 nucleotides align to TRBD1. Germline-derived CDR1 and CDR2 are MNHEY and SVGAGI. The CDR3 is 15 residues long. V lost 0 bases, J lost 9 bases, and 5 bases stayed unmatched. CDR3 sequence (DNA): TGTGCCAGCAGTTACTCAGGGGGCCAGGGTTCACCCCTCCACTTT. Translated: CASSYSGGQGSPLHF.

V and J are TRBV28 and TRBJ1-1; perhaps TRBD1 as D (6 bases). Germline values: CDR1 MDHEN, CDR2 SYDVKM. V lost 6 bases and J 3 bases, leaving 17 bases between the germline ends. The CDR3 loop spans 15 amino acids. The CDR3 nucleotides read TGTGCCAGCAGAGACTCAACAGGGTTTGACACTGAAGCTTTCTTT. It codes for CASRDSTGFDTEAFF.

This chain joins TRBV25-1 and TRBJ1-2; 12 bases align to TRBD1. This CDR3 is 17 amino acids long. Germline assignment: CDR1 MGHDK and CDR2 SYGVNS. The trim removed 4 bases at V and 2 bases at J, leaving 8 bases unmatched. CDR3 DNA sequence: TGTGCCAGCAGTGGAACGAGCGGGACAGGGGGCAACTATGGCTACACCTTC. Residues: CASSGTSGTGGNYGYTF.

This rearrangement joins TRBV5-1 to TRBJ1-1, with 8 positions matching TRBD1. The CDR3 length is 15 residues. J gave up 1 base and V 3 bases, and 5 bases lay outside the gene matches. CDR1 is SGHRS and CDR2 is YFSETQ in the germline V gene. The CDR3 nucleotides read TGCGCCAGCAGCTACCGGACAGGGCCGAACACTGAAGCTTTCTTT. It is translated as CASSYRTGPNTEAFF.

The rearrangement joins TRBV2 to TRBJ1-3; tentatively, D is TRBD1 (5 bases). The CDR3 has 17 residues. Per germline, CDR1 SNHLY and CDR2 FYNNEI. The germline V and J ends were trimmed by 2 bases and 4 bases, with 18 bases remaining between them. The CDR3 reads CASSERRQLILGNTIYF. The CDR3 DNA reads as TGTGCCAGCAGTGAAAGGAGACAGCTCATCCTAGGAAACACCATATATTTT.

The V and J genes are TRBV7-2 and TRBJ1-1; D gene uncertain. V shed 3 bases and J shed 7 bases, with 21 bases lying between them. The CDR3 extends over 16 amino acids. CDR1 is SGHTA, CDR2 FQGNSA, per germline. The CDR3: CASSFGLAGLRGEAFF. In DNA, the CDR3 is TGTGCCAGCAGCTTCGGCCTCGCGGGTTTACGCGGTGAAGCTTTCTTT.

This rearrangement joins TRBV30 to TRBJ2-1; 8 nucleotides match TRBD1. Trimming at V came to 5 bases and at J to 3 bases, leaving 9 bases not matched to a gene. The CDR3 length is 15 residues. Germline assignment: CDR1 GTSNPN and CDR2 SVGIG (reference sequence). The CDR3 nucleotides read TGTGCCTGGGATCAGTCCGGGACAGGCTACAATGAGCAGTTCTTC. The encoded protein is CAWDQSGTGYNEQFF.

The chain is built from TRBV11-2 and TRBJ2-2; D unclear. Germline assignment: CDR1 SGHAT and CDR2 FQNNGV. Deletions cut 4 bases from V and 5 bases from J, with 11 bases between. The CDR3 is made up of 14 amino acids. The CDR3 sequence: CASSSLSMTGELFF. Here the CDR3 DNA reads TGTGCCAGCAGCTCCCTTTCTATGACCGGGGAGCTGTTTTTT.

The V call is TRBV28, the J call TRBJ1-5; no reliable D call. V lost 2 bases and J lost 5, with 7 bases in between. This CDR3 comprises 13 residues. The V gene's germline CDR1 is MDHEN and CDR2 SYDVKM. CDR3 sequence reads: CASSLRGYQPQHF. DNA for the CDR3: TGTGCCAGCAGTTTACGGGGTTATCAGCCCCAGCATTTT.

This rearrangement joins TRBV14 to TRBJ2-7; 8 bases align to TRBD2. There are 14 residues in the CDR3. CDR1 and CDR2 (germline): SGHDN, FVKESK. With 3 bases clipped from V and 3 bases from J, the junction kept 4 bases outside the gene matches. The CDR3 here is CASSQGLGHYEQYF. The DNA of the CDR3 is TGTGCCAGCAGCCAGGGACTAGGACACTACGAGCAGTACTTC.

The chain joins TRBV5-1 to TRBJ2-7; 14 positions agree with TRBD2. CDR1 and CDR2 (germline): SGHRS, YFSETQ. The CDR3 is made up of 18 amino acids. The ends lost 4 bases at V and 7 bases at J; junction bases unmatched: 16. Here the CDR3 DNA reads TGCGCCAGCAGCACCGGACTAGCGGGAGGCCCTGGAGGGGATGAGCAGTACTTC. Protein sequence: CASSTGLAGGPGGDEQYF.